This TCR beta chain was recorded in a study of neurological immune-mediated disorders. Whole-study results and caveats: Multiple sclerosis, the disease with the least TCR clonal expansion, fell below healthy controls, whereas HTLV-1-associated myelopathy showed the most.

This clonotype has a count of ten or more. Its antigen is not known. Time point of the sample: longitudinal time-point 1 (baseline). CDR3 length equals 16 residues. After removal of 4 bases from V and 2 bases from J, the junction contained 9 bases not matched to a gene. Germline loops: CDR1 LGHDT, CDR2 YNNKEL (reference sequence). 5'RACE employing 10-nucleotide random UMIs yielded the cDNA. A single run covered 15-18 subjects with over 180 million TCR-beta sequences. TCRdb processed the 5' RACE reads anew with MiXCR; each CDR3 protein has one entry. Of about 60,000 distinct CDR3 sequences listed, around 10% are singletons.

The V gene is TRBV3-1, the J gene TRBJ2-3, with TRBD2 matching over 7 bases. Input material: PBMCs. The sequence was collected from a male donor with HTLV-1-associated myelopathy (HAM/TSP). The CDR3: CASSPYTSVITDTQYF. Written as DNA, the CDR3 is TGTGCCAGCAGCCCATACACTAGCGTCATCACAGATACGCAGTATTTT.